Given below is one T cell receptor beta chain in context. The data derive from a study of blood T cell repertoires in COVID-19. Study information: Some COVID-19 samples were acute and others convalescent; all came from the United States, Italy and Spain. PBMCs, B-cell-depleted T cells, or T cells were the source of the cDNA or gDNA that made up the material.

In the original workflow: Using reference gene primer amplification, nucleated cell counts were estimated. Profiling relied on immunoSEQ multiplex PCR, and the TCRdb table lists in-frame clones only, not all of them. V and J calls and clone size are as listed in that table; D and trimming were resolved from the DNA. Among 65,000 to 95,000 clones listed, 85% to 90% were seen once. The CDR3 extends over 15 amino acids. The J segment lost 4 bases and the V segment lost 8 bases, leaving 9 bases of the junction unmatched. The germline gives CDR1 MNHEY, CDR2 SVGAGI. The J gene is TRBJ1-4, the V gene TRBV6-5, with 8 bases lining up with TRBD1. This receptor was identified in a man between 50 and 59 years old with active COVID-19. The sequenced material came from peripheral blood. For the CDR3, the DNA is TGTGCCAGCCGATCGGCGGGACAGGTTAATGAAAAACTGTTTTTT. This sequence encodes CASRSAGQVNEKLFF.